The rows below give T cell receptor beta chains drawn from one sample of a study of cytomegalovirus exposure and HLA in healthy donors. Sequencing used immunoSEQ multiplex PCR; TCRdb keeps in-frame clones, though not all of them. The sample carries fewer than 45,000 clones, about 80% recorded once. Sequenced material: PBMCs. The receptors originated from a male donor in good health and CMV-seronegative. CDR3s include the opening cysteine and the closing phenylalanine or tryptophan. Each record gives: CDR3 DNA, CDR3 protein, D gene, J gene, V gene. D genes are given only for firm matches.

CDR3 DNA: TGTGCCAGCAGTCCTCGACAGTTTCTAATCCTGAACACTGAAGCTTTCTTT
CDR3 protein: CASSPRQFLILNTEAFF
D gene: .
J gene: TRBJ1-1
V gene: TRBV27

CDR3 DNA: TGTGCCAGCAGTCCCAACTTCGATCGGTTTTTT
CDR3 protein: CASSPNFDRFF
D gene: .
J gene: TRBJ1-4
V gene: TRBV2

CDR3 DNA: TGTGCCAGCAGTGGCGGGAGGGGTGGAGGCGAAAAACTGTTTTTT
CDR3 protein: CASSGGRGGGEKLFF
D gene: .
J gene: TRBJ1-4
V gene: TRBV2

CDR3 DNA: TGCAGCGTTGGGACAGGGGAGTCGGGAGCTTTCTTT
CDR3 protein: CSVGTGESGAFF
D gene: TRBD1
J gene: TRBJ1-1
V gene: TRBV29-1

CDR3 DNA: TGTGCCCGCGGGAGATCTGACGAGCAGTACTTC
CDR3 protein: CARGRSDEQYF
D gene: TRBD2
J gene: TRBJ2-7
V gene: TRBV30

CDR3 DNA: TGTGCCAGCAGCTTAGGGGACAGGGGCACTGAAGCTTTCTTT
CDR3 protein: CASSLGDRGTEAFF
D gene: TRBD1
J gene: TRBJ1-1
V gene: TRBV7-9

CDR3 DNA: TGTGCCAGCAGCTTAAGGGCAGGGCATAATTCACCCCTCCACTTT
CDR3 protein: CASSLRAGHNSPLHF
D gene: .
J gene: TRBJ1-6
V gene: TRBV11-2

CDR3 DNA: TGTGCCAGCAGTGAAAACTGGGCGAACACTGAAGCTTTCTTT
CDR3 protein: CASSENWANTEAFF
D gene: .
J gene: TRBJ1-1
V gene: TRBV6-1

CDR3 DNA: TGTGCCAGCAGCGGTGAGGGAGATACGCAGTATTTT
CDR3 protein: CASSGEGDTQYF
D gene: .
J gene: TRBJ2-3
V gene: TRBV9

CDR3 DNA: TGTGCCAGTAGTATAACAGGGGGCAATCAGCCCCAGCATTTT
CDR3 protein: CASSITGGNQPQHF
D gene: TRBD1
J gene: TRBJ1-5
V gene: TRBV19

CDR3 DNA: TGTGCCAGCAGCCCCGGGGGGGGCAATGAGCAGTTCTTC
CDR3 protein: CASSPGGGNEQFF
D gene: TRBD2
J gene: TRBJ2-1
V gene: TRBV6-1

CDR3 DNA: TGTGCCAGCAGCATGATGATGGGACAGGGAACAGATACGCAGTATTTT
CDR3 protein: CASSMMMGQGTDTQYF
D gene: TRBD1
J gene: TRBJ2-3
V gene: TRBV5-4